The 26 T cell receptor beta chains given below trace back to one sample, sequenced in a study of blood T cell repertoires in COVID-19. This table comes from immunoSEQ multiplex PCR, and its TCRdb copy is limited to in-frame clones, with some not included. The repertoire consists of approximately 190,000 clones, with 70% to 85% occurring once and the leading ten covering approximately 6.9%. The sequencing sample was made of peripheral blood. These TCRs come from a human donor with acute or convalescent COVID-19. The donor label of this sample is uncertain.

Points on this clone: The sample holds other DNA sequences that translate to the same CDR3. The rearrangement links TRBV27 to TRBJ1-5; 7 bases align to TRBD1. With 6 bases clipped from V and 4 bases from J, the junction kept 3 bases outside the gene matches. The germline gives CDR1 MNHEY, CDR2 SMNVEV (reference sequence). The CDR3 length is 13 residues. The CDR3 region is CASRNRGNQPQHF. CDR3 bases: TGTGCCAGCAGGAACAGGGGAAATCAGCCCCAGCATTTT.

The rearrangement joins TRBV18 to TRBJ2-4; possibly TRBD1 for D (6 bases). Trimming took off 0 bases at V and 7 bases at J, with 13 bases between the two ends. The germline V gene encodes CDR1 KGHSH and CDR2 LQKENI. This CDR3 is built from 15 residues. This CDR3 reads CASSPPLGAGNIQYF. In nucleotides, the CDR3 is TGTGCCAGCTCACCACCGTTGGGGGCTGGGAACATTCAGTACTTC.

The V call is TRBV5-1, the J call TRBJ2-7; the match to TRBD2 covers 9 bases. The CDR3 sequence is 16 residues long. Germline V CDR1 and CDR2: SGHRS, YFSETQ. V trimming: 0 bases; J trimming: 5 bases; junction bases outside the gene matches: 9. CDR3 sequence reads: CASSLEGSGRKDEQYF. The DNA for the CDR3 is TGCGCCAGCAGCTTGGAGGGTAGCGGGAGAAAGGACGAGCAGTACTTC.

The V gene is TRBV3-1 (or the pseudogene TRBV3-2), the J gene TRBJ2-5; 12 bases map to TRBD2. The CDR3 contains 15 residues. The junction had 1 base not matched to a gene; V was cut back by 1 base and J by 4 bases. Germline V gene lookup returns CDR1 LGHDT and CDR2 YNNKEL (reference sequence). The CDR3 DNA is TGTGCCAGCAGCCAAGCGACTAGCGGGAGAGAGACCCAGTACTTC. Protein sequence: CASSQATSGRETQYF.

This clone was picked up a small number of times. V usage is TRBV6-5 and J usage is TRBJ1-4; 7 positions agree with TRBD1. The CDR3 totals 14 residues. V lost 8 bases and J lost 2; bases outside the gene matches: 5. Looked up from germline, CDR1 is MNHEY and CDR2 is SVGAGI. The CDR3 bases are TGTGCCAGCTCTCGACAGGGCACTAATGAAAAACTGTTTTTT. Its translation: CASSRQGTNEKLFF.

Concerning this clone: The junction and the germline gene differ at one end; a read error may be behind it. Other DNA sequences in the same sample also yield this CDR3. The rearrangement joins TRBV18 to TRBJ1-5, with TRBD1 identical over 10 bases. The CDR3 runs 14 residues. In germline, CDR1 is KGHSH, CDR2 LQKENI. The CDR3 here is CASSQTGGPQPQHF. CDR3 sequence (DNA): TGTGCTAGCTCACAGACAGGGGGCCCTCAGCCCCAGCATTTT.

V is TRBV4-2 and J is TRBJ1-4; 7 nucleotides agree with TRBD1. The trim removed 1 base at V and 7 bases at J, leaving 3 bases unmatched. Germline assignment: CDR1 LGHNA and CDR2 YNFKEQ. The CDR3 length is 14 residues. CDR3 in amino acids: CASSQARTGEKLFF. The DNA for the CDR3 is TGTGCCAGCAGCCAAGCCCGGACAGGTGAAAAACTGTTTTTT.

J is TRBJ1-2 and V is TRBV11-1; TRBD1 might be the D (6 bases). From germline, CDR1 is SGHAT and CDR2 FQDESV (reference sequence). Trimming stripped 5 bases from V and 2 bases from J, with 9 bases between. The CDR3 length is 13 residues. CDR3 DNA sequence: TGTGCCAGCAGCCTCGGGACAAACTATGGCTACACCTTC. Protein sequence: CASSLGTNYGYTF.

This clone was counted a single time. The chain employs TRBV6-2 or TRBV6-3 and TRBJ2-3, with 8 bases lining up with TRBD2. Looked up from germline, CDR1 is MNHEY and CDR2 is SVGEGT. The junction had 22 bases not matched to a gene; V was cut back by 5 bases and J by 3 bases. The CDR3 has 20 amino acids. The CDR3 spells CASSQLGRKSGRLETDTQYF. The CDR3 bases are TGTGCCAGCAGTCAGTTGGGACGGAAAAGCGGGAGACTGGAGACAGATACGCAGTATTTT.

The CDR3 DNA reads as TGCGCCAGCAGCCAAGACTGGTCTAGCGGGAGAAGGACCGGGGAGCTGTTTTTT. Residues: CASSQDWSSGRRTGELFF. The gene calls are TRBV4-1 and TRBJ2-2, with 10 bases that match TRBD2. The CDR3 has 18 amino acids. V trimming: 0 bases; J trimming: 5 bases; junction bases outside the gene matches: 9. Germline CDR1 is MGHRA and CDR2 is YSYEKL.

This chain links TRBV11-1 with TRBJ2-2, with no clear D. V dropped 10 bases and J dropped 1 base, with 13 bases sitting between them. The CDR3 totals 14 residues. Per germline, CDR1 SGHAT and CDR2 FQDESV (reference sequence). CDR3: CATSGLVNTGELFF. CDR3 sequence (DNA): TGTGCCACCTCGGGTCTAGTGAACACCGGGGAGCTGTTTTTT. The entire variable domain, with the rest obtained from reference TRBV11-1 and TRBJ2-2, is as follows: EAEVAQSPRYKITEKSQAVAFWCDPISGHATLYWYRQILGQGPELLVQFQDESVVDDSQLPKDRFSAERLKGVDSTLKIQPAELGDSAMYLCATSGLVNTGELFFGEGSRLTVL.

V usage is TRBV7-3 and J usage is TRBJ2-3; TRBD2 agrees at 12 bases. This CDR3 region has 18 residues. Germline V gives CDR1 SGHTA, CDR2 FQGTGA. Trimming cost V 2 bases and J 6 bases; bases outside gene matches: 12. CDR3 bases: TGTGCCAGCAGCTTAGGGTCTAGCGGGAGGGGGGCCCGGGATACGCAGTATTTT. Amino acids: CASSLGSSGRGARDTQYF.

CDR3 nucleotides: TGTGCCAGCAGCGTAGATTTGCATCTAAACACTGAAGCTTTCTTT. Its translation is CASSVDLHLNTEAFF. The chain couples TRBV9 to TRBJ1-1, with unresolved D. V was cut by 0 bases and J by 2 bases, with 11 bases left in between. CDR3 size: 15 residues. Germline CDR1 and CDR2: SGDLS and YYNGEE. Full variable domain (missing parts from reference TRBV9 and TRBJ1-1): DSGVTQTPKHLITATGQRVTLRCSPRSGDLSVYWYQQSLDQGLQFLIQYYNGEERAKGNILERFSAQQFPDLHSELNLSSLELGDSALYFCASSVDLHLNTEAFFGQGTRLTVV.

The chain couples TRBV5-1 to TRBJ2-5; D unclear. The germline CDR1 and CDR2 sequences are SGHRS and YFSETQ. The CDR3 spans 13 residues. Deletions cut 4 bases from V and 0 bases from J, with 7 bases between. In nucleotides, the CDR3 is TGCGCCAGCAGCCCGAGCCACCAAGAGACCCAGTACTTC. The encoded protein is CASSPSHQETQYF.

This sequence joins TRBV2 and TRBJ2-7; TRBD1 matches at 7 bases. The junction had 8 bases not matched to a gene; V was cut back by 10 bases and J by 5 bases. The CDR3 runs to 12 residues. Germline V gene data show CDR1 as SNHLY and CDR2 as FYNNEI. CDR3 amino acids: CAKGAGDDEQYF. The DNA of the CDR3 is TGTGCCAAGGGGGCAGGGGACGACGAGCAGTACTTC.

This rearrangement joins TRBV5-1 to TRBJ1-2; 11 nucleotides agree with TRBD1. Germline V gene sequence: CDR1 SGHRS, CDR2 YFSETQ. The CDR3 spans 16 residues. J gave up 4 bases and V 0 bases, and 5 bases lay outside the gene matches. CDR3 coding DNA: TGCGCCAGCAGCTTGGTACCGGGACAGGGGGTCTATGGCTACACCTTC. Translating gives CASSLVPGQGVYGYTF.

This chain links TRBV4-1 with TRBJ1-5; 7 bases fit TRBD1. The CDR3 contains 16 residues. Trimming at V came to 4 bases and at J to 13 bases, leaving 19 bases not matched to a gene. Germline CDR1 is MGHRA and CDR2 is YSYEKL. The CDR3 nucleotides are TGCGCCAGCAGCCCCGCCCTTGTGACAGGGCAAAAATCACAGCATTTT. Its protein is CASSPALVTGQKSQHF.

DNA of the CDR3: TGTGCCAGCAGTGCGGCATCGGTAGGGCGGGGTCTCAACTATGGCTACACCTTC. Amino acid sequence: CASSAASVGRGLNYGYTF. The V gene is TRBV28, the J gene TRBJ1-2, with D hard to call. The CDR3 consists of 18 residues. Trimming pared 5 bases from V and 2 bases from J, leaving 24 bases between. Germline V gives CDR1 MDHEN, CDR2 SYDVKM.

J is TRBJ1-1 and V is TRBV27; 9 bases agree with TRBD1. Germline CDR1 MNHEY, CDR2 SMNVEV (reference sequence). With 4 bases clipped from V and 1 base from J, the junction kept 7 bases outside the gene matches. The CDR3 is 16 residues long. DNA of the CDR3: TGTGCCAGCAGTTCAAGGACAGGGGCTGGGAACACTGAAGCTTTCTTT. Translation: CASSSRTGAGNTEAFF.

V is TRBV6-1 and J is TRBJ2-3; tentatively, D is TRBD1 (6 bases). The CDR3 spans 15 residues. Germline CDR1 MNHNS, CDR2 SASEGT. Trimming took off 3 bases at V and 1 base at J, with 11 bases between the two ends. The CDR3 bases are TGTGCCAGCAGTGATAGGTCAGGGGGCACAGATACGCAGTATTTT. Translated: CASSDRSGGTDTQYF.

This clone was seen a single time. This chain joins TRBV11-2 and TRBJ2-7, with 7 bases matching TRBD2. Trimming cost V 8 bases and J 3 bases; bases outside gene matches: 13. The CDR3 runs 15 residues. Germline V lookup: CDR1 SGHAT, CDR2 FQNNGV. CDR3 sequence (DNA): TGTGCCAGCTCCCCGCGGGAGAGGTTGGTCTACGAGCAGTACTTC. Translation: CASSPRERLVYEQYF.

The sample holds one count of this clone. The chain recombines TRBV4-1 with TRBJ1-5, with 7 bases that match TRBD1. The CDR3 extends over 13 amino acids. V trimming: 0 bases; J trimming: 15 bases; junction bases outside the gene matches: 8. The germline gives CDR1 MGHRA, CDR2 YSYEKL. This chain's CDR3 is CASSQDARDSRHF. The CDR3 DNA follows: TGCGCCAGCAGCCAAGACGCCCGGGACAGTAGGCATTTT.

The rearrangement uses TRBV5-4 and TRBJ2-5; TRBD1 aligns across 8 bases. The germline V gene encodes CDR1 SGHNT and CDR2 YYREEE (reference sequence). The V gene end was trimmed by 4 bases and the J gene end by 2 bases; junction bases not matched to a gene: 4. The CDR3 is 14 residues long. CDR3 nucleotides: TGTGCCAGCAGCACCCAGGGGGCTCAAGAGACCCAGTACTTC. This codes for CASSTQGAQETQYF.

CDR3 nucleotides: TGTGCCAGCAGCTTCCCGGGACAGGGGAGGGCTGAAGCTTTCTTT. Translating it yields CASSFPGQGRAEAFF. V gene TRBV7-6 combines with J gene TRBJ1-1, with 10 bases aligning to TRBD1. The V gene's germline CDR1 is SGHVS and CDR2 FNYEAQ. The V gene end was trimmed by 3 bases and the J gene end by 6 bases; junction bases not matched to a gene: 7. CDR3 size: 15 residues.

This chain uses TRBV6-1 with TRBJ2-1, with a weak D call TRBD2 (6 bases). The germline gives CDR1 MNHNS, CDR2 SASEGT. V was trimmed by 3 bases and J by 7 bases, leaving 16 bases between them. The CDR3 length is 15 residues. CDR3 sequence (DNA): TGTGCCAGCAGTGACCGCCCGGCAGGGAGGAATGAGCAGTTCTTC. This gives the protein CASSDRPAGRNEQFF.

The V call is TRBV9, the J call TRBJ2-7; 9 bases are a match to TRBD1. The CDR3 consists of 14 residues. Trimming at V came to 2 bases and at J to 6 bases, leaving 6 bases not matched to a gene. Germline CDR1 and CDR2: SGDLS and YYNGEE. As DNA, the CDR3 is TGTGCCAGCAGCGTTAGGACAGGGGAAGGCGAGCAGTACTTC. This sequence encodes CASSVRTGEGEQYF. Together with reference TRBV9 and TRBJ2-7, the CDR3 gives the full variable domain: DSGVTQTPKHLITATGQRVTLRCSPRSGDLSVYWYQQSLDQGLQFLIQYYNGEERAKGNILERFSAQQFPDLHSELNLSSLELGDSALYFCASSVRTGEGEQYFGPGTRLTVT.